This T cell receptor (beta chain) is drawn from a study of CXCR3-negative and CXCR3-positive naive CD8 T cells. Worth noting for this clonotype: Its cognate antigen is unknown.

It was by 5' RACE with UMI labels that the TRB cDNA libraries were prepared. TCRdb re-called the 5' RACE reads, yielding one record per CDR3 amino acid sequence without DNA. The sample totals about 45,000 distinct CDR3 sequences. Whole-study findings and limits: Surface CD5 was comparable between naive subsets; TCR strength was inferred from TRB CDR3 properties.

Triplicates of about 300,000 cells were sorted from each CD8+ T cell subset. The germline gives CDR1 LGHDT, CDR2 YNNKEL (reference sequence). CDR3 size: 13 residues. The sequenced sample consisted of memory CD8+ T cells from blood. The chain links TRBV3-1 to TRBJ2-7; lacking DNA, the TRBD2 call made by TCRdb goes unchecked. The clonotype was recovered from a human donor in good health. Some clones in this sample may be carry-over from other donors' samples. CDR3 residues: CASSQDWRAEQYF.